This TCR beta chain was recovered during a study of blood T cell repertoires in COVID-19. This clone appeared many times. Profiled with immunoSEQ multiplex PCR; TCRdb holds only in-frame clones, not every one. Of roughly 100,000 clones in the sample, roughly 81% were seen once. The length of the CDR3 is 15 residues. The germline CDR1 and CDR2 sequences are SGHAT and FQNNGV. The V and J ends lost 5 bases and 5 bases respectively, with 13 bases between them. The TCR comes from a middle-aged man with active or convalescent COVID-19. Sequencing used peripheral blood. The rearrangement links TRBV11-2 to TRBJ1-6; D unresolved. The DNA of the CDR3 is TGTGCCAGCAGCCCCCATCGTGACAATAATTCACCCCTCCACTTT. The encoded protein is CASSPHRDNNSPLHF.